A selection of T cell receptor beta chains follows, all from one sample in a study of vaccination and CD4 T cells after COVID-19. One entry per CDR3 protein, called by TCRdb with MiXCR from the PCR reads. The sample holds fewer than 20,000 distinct CDR3 sequences; about 52% are singletons and the top ten take roughly 3.7%. Antigens for these TCRs are unknown. The material was CD4+ T cells from blood, cultured in vitro, obtained before SARS-CoV-2 vaccination. The receptor set was obtained from a human donor who had recovered from COVID-19. CDR3s include the opening cysteine and the closing phenylalanine or tryptophan. The D gene is left open where the match is weak. The size entry is marked missing in some rows and otherwise reads once, few, many or a size class.

d_call	v_call	j_call	clone_size	cdr3_aa	cdr3_nt
NA	TRBV12-3/TRBV12-4	TRBJ1-1	few	CASSSTGNTEAFF	TGTGCCAGCAGTTCTACAGGGAACACTGAAGCTTTCTTT
NA	TRBV12-3/TRBV12-4	TRBJ1-2	NA	CASSFGRGNYGYTF	TGTGCCAGCAGTTTTGGGAGGGGGAACTATGGCTACACCTTC
TRBD1	TRBV7-9	TRBJ2-7	few	CASSLSGTDSYEQYF	TGTGCCAGCAGTCTCTCCGGGACAGACTCCTACGAGCAGTACTTC
TRBD2	TRBV7-6	TRBJ2-3	NA	CASSSAGAHTDTQYF	TGTGCCAGCAGCTCAGCGGGAGCCCACACAGATACGCAGTATTTT
TRBD1	TRBV29-1	TRBJ1-2	once	CSVEGQLINYGYTF	TGCAGCGTTGAGGGACAGCTGATTAACTATGGCTACACCTTC
NA	TRBV19	TRBJ1-1	NA	CASSTRTVNTEAFF	TGTGCCAGTAGTACTAGGACAGTGAACACTGAAGCTTTCTTT
NA	TRBV7-8	TRBJ1-2	few	CASRAGPGDDYTF	TGTGCCAGCAGAGCCGGCCCCGGGGATGACTACACCTTC
NA	TRBV7-2	TRBJ1-5	NA	CASSATFGGVNQPQHF	TGTGCCAGCAGCGCTACCTTTGGGGGGGTCAATCAGCCCCAGCATTTT
NA	TRBV20-1	TRBJ1-4	NA	CSALMGGVNEKLFF	TGCAGTGCCTTAATGGGAGGGGTTAATGAAAAACTGTTTTTT
NA	TRBV4-1	TRBJ1-1	NA	CASSQVEGDTEAFF	TGCGCCAGCAGCCAAGTTGAGGGGGACACTGAAGCTTTCTTT
NA	TRBV7-6	TRBJ2-2	NA	CASSLMSSTNTGELFF	TGTGCCAGCAGCTTAATGTCCAGCACGAACACCGGGGAGCTGTTTTTT
TRBD2	TRBV20-1	TRBJ2-5	NA	CSAERLAGGPGETQYF	TGCAGTGCTGAACGACTAGCGGGAGGGCCTGGGGAGACCCAGTACTTC
NA	TRBV7-8	TRBJ1-1	NA	CASSLADRFPPQYFGPGSEAFF	NA
NA	TRBV18	TRBJ1-1	few	CASSLRTEGEAFF	TGTGCCAGCTCACTTCGGACAGAAGGAGAAGCTTTCTTT
NA	TRBV6-1	TRBJ2-3	NA	CASSPSGRVSTDTQYF	TGTGCCAGCAGCCCGAGTGGACGGGTCAGCACAGATACGCAGTATTTT
NA	TRBV23-1	TRBJ1-5	few	CASATGQGPRSRDQPQHF	TGCGCCAGCGCAACGGGGCAGGGGCCAAGGAGTAGGGATCAGCCCCAGCATTTT
NA	TRBV21-1	TRBJ1-2	NA	CASSIPTGGSYGYTF	TGTGCCAGCAGCATCCCTACAGGGGGCTCCTATGGCTACACCTTC
NA	TRBV11-2	TRBJ1-1	NA	CASSIYWGEAFF	TGTGCCAGCAGCATATATTGGGGTGAAGCTTTCTTT
TRBD1	TRBV6-5	TRBJ1-2	NA	CASSYTEQGFDGYTF	TGTGCCAGCAGTTACACCGAACAGGGGTTTGATGGCTACACCTTC
NA	TRBV28	TRBJ1-5	NA	CASSLVRDVQPQHF	TGTGCCAGCAGTTTGGTGAGGGACGTTCAGCCCCAGCATTTT
NA	TRBV11-3	TRBJ1-6	NA	CASSLDRGWNSNLHF	TGTGCCAGCAGCTTAGACAGGGGATGGAATTCTAACCTCCACTTT
NA	TRBV20-1	TRBJ2-2	NA	CSARQLAAGELFF	TGCAGTGCTAGACAGCTAGCTGCTGGGGAGCTGTTTTTT
TRBD2	TRBV4-1	TRBJ2-7	few	CASSQDRWSSGTYEQYF	TGCGCCAGCAGCCAAGATAGATGGTCTAGCGGTACCTACGAGCAGTACTTC
NA	TRBV6-5	TRBJ1-2	once	CASSFRDGLVANYGYTF	TGTGCCAGCAGTTTCCGGGACGGACTAGTAGCTAACTATGGCTACACCTTC
TRBD2	TRBV6-1	TRBJ2-1	NA	CASTVAGGTSSYNEQFF	TGTGCCAGCACAGTAGCGGGAGGTACCAGCTCCTACAATGAGCAGTTCTTC
NA	TRBV6-4	TRBJ2-3	NA	CASSIRDFSTDTQYF	TGTGCCAGCAGTATCCGGGACTTTAGCACAGATACGCAGTATTTT
TRBD1	TRBV7-2	TRBJ1-2	few	CASSSRDRVYGYTF	TGTGCCAGCAGCTCTCGTGACAGGGTCTATGGCTACACCTTC
NA	TRBV7-9	TRBJ2-2	NA	CASSLGTGELFF	TGTGCCAGCAGCTTAGGGACCGGGGAGCTGTTTTTT
NA	TRBV6-5	TRBJ1-1	NA	CASSYGHPNTEAFF	TGTGCCAGCAGTTACGGCCACCCGAACACTGAAGCTTTCTTT
NA	TRBV14	TRBJ1-1	NA	CASSQDLRAEAFF	TGTGCCAGCAGCCAAGACCTTAGGGCTGAAGCTTTCTTT
TRBD2	TRBV7-3	TRBJ2-1	NA	CASSTGGGPGGEQFF	TGTGCCAGCAGCACGGGAGGGGGTCCTGGGGGTGAGCAGTTCTTC
NA	TRBV5-4	TRBJ2-2	NA	CASSPGSGELFF	TGTGCCAGCAGCCCAGGATCCGGGGAGCTGTTTTTT
TRBD1	TRBV7-9	TRBJ2-5	NA	CASSQGGTETQYF	TGTGCCAGCAGCCAAGGGGGCACAGAGACCCAGTACTTC
NA	TRBV5-5	TRBJ1-6	NA	CASSRAPFPENSPLHF	TGTGCCAGCAGCCGGGCCCCTTTCCCGGAGAATTCACCCCTCCACTTT
NA	TRBV24-1	TRBJ2-5	once	CATSKQETQYF	TGTGCCACCAGTAAACAAGAGACCCAGTACTTC
NA	TRBV6-2/TRBV6-3	TRBJ2-7	NA	CASSRQAHEQYF	TGTGCCAGCAGCAGGCAGGCCCACGAGCAGTACTTC
TRBD1	TRBV7-9	TRBJ1-6	few	CASSRGIGGQSSYNSPLHF	TGTGCCAGCAGCCGAGGGATCGGGGGACAGAGCTCCTATAATTCACCCCTCCACTTT
NA	TRBV6-1	TRBJ2-1	NA	CASSLGTVGINEQFF	TGTGCCAGCAGTCTCGGGACGGTGGGCATAAATGAGCAGTTCTTC
TRBD1	TRBV24-1	TRBJ2-1	once	CATSDRRDRESVRMNNEQFF	TGTGCCACCAGTGATCGCCGGGACAGGGAATCCGTTCGAATGAACAATGAGCAGTTCTTC
NA	TRBV11-1	TRBJ1-1	NA	CASSDFGLSVAFF	TGTGCCAGCAGCGACTTCGGTTTGTCGGTAGCTTTCTTT
TRBD2	TRBV3-1	TRBJ2-5	NA	CASSLGLAGQETQYF	TGTGCCAGCAGCCTCGGACTAGCGGGGCAAGAGACCCAGTACTTC
NA	TRBV6-1	TRBJ2-7	few	CASSAPRRSDGYEQYF	TGTGCCAGCAGCGCCCCTAGACGATCCGACGGCTACGAGCAGTACTTC
TRBD1	TRBV19	TRBJ1-1	NA	CASRRQGTMNTEAFF	TGTGCCAGTAGGAGACAGGGCACAATGAACACTGAAGCTTTCTTT
TRBD1	TRBV6-2/TRBV6-3	TRBJ2-7	NA	CASRGTENIPGQGEPRSSYEQYF	TGTGCCAGCCGTGGGACCGAAAACATCCCGGGACAGGGGGAGCCCCGGAGCTCCTACGAGCAGTACTTC
NA	TRBV4-3	TRBJ2-3	NA	CASSQLSGSTDTQYF	TGCGCCAGCAGCCAATTGTCGGGTAGCACAGATACGCAGTATTTT
TRBD1	TRBV19	TRBJ1-1	NA	CASSITGGRTEAFF	TGTGCCAGTAGTATTACAGGGGGGAGGACTGAAGCTTTCTTT
NA	TRBV20-1	TRBJ1-2	few	CSAREPQGSRGYTF	TGCAGTGCTAGAGAACCGCAGGGCTCTCGGGGCTACACCTTC
NA	TRBV7-9	TRBJ1-2	NA	CASREEFYYGYTF	TGTGCCAGCAGGGAAGAGTTCTACTATGGCTACACCTTC
NA	TRBV20-1	TRBJ1-1	NA	CSARDGGLAGKNTEAFF	TGCAGTGCTAGAGATGGAGGGTTGGCGGGGAAGAACACTGAAGCTTTCTTT
NA	TRBV11-2	TRBJ2-7	NA	CASSRGEGYEQYF	TGTGCCAGCAGTAGGGGGGAAGGCTACGAGCAGTACTTC
TRBD1	TRBV2	TRBJ1-6	NA	CASRAWTGKSSPLHF	TGTGCCAGCAGGGCCTGGACAGGGAAAAGCTCACCCCTCCACTTT
TRBD1	TRBV27	TRBJ1-2	NA	CASSLSSTGHGYTF	TGTGCCAGCAGTTTATCGTCGACAGGGCATGGCTACACCTTC